This is a list of T cell receptor beta chains from one sample in a study of cytomegalovirus exposure and HLA in healthy donors. Assay used: immunoSEQ multiplex PCR; TCRdb lists only in-frame clones, some missing. The sample lists 90,000 to 150,000 clones, approximately 15% occurring once. Sequencing was performed on PBMCs. The receptors originated from a woman aged 18-29 years in good health and CMV-seronegative. Each CDR3 is given with its conserved first and last residue. D genes are given only for firm matches. The size field is filled for only some rows; it gives once, few, many or a size class.

d_call: TRBD1
clone_size: .
v_call: TRBV7-2
cdr3_length: 14
j_call: TRBJ1-2
cdr3_aa: CASTRLTGFHGYTF
cdr3_nt: TGTGCCAGCACCCGACTGACAGGGTTCCACGGCTACACCTTC

d_call: .
clone_size: .
v_call: TRBV27
cdr3_length: 13
j_call: TRBJ1-5
cdr3_aa: CASSYRGDQPQHF
cdr3_nt: TGTGCCAGCAGTTATAGGGGCGATCAGCCCCAGCATTTT

d_call: .
clone_size: .
v_call: TRBV5-4
cdr3_length: 15
j_call: TRBJ1-4
cdr3_aa: CASSAGQTTNEKLFF
cdr3_nt: TGTGCCAGCAGCGCCGGACAGACAACTAATGAAAAACTGTTTTTT

d_call: .
clone_size: few
v_call: TRBV5-5
cdr3_length: 15
j_call: TRBJ2-2
cdr3_aa: CASSLAGKNTGELFF
cdr3_nt: TGTGCCAGCAGCTTGGCGGGGAAGAACACCGGGGAGCTGTTTTTT

d_call: TRBD2
clone_size: .
v_call: TRBV7-9
cdr3_length: 15
j_call: TRBJ2-1
cdr3_aa: CASRSTGTSANEQFF
cdr3_nt: TGTGCCAGCAGGTCAACCGGGACTAGCGCCAATGAGCAGTTCTTC

d_call: TRBD2
clone_size: few
v_call: TRBV7-3
cdr3_length: 15
j_call: TRBJ2-1
cdr3_aa: CASSFGTREINEQFF
cdr3_nt: TGTGCCAGCAGCTTCGGGACTAGGGAGATCAATGAGCAGTTCTTC

d_call: .
clone_size: .
v_call: TRBV9
cdr3_length: 13
j_call: TRBJ1-4
cdr3_aa: CASRSPAAEKLFF
cdr3_nt: TGTGCCAGCAGGTCTCCCGCGGCTGAAAAACTGTTTTTT

d_call: TRBD2
clone_size: few
v_call: TRBV15
cdr3_length: 15
j_call: TRBJ2-5
cdr3_aa: CATSRESGRGKTQYF
cdr3_nt: TGTGCCACCAGCAGAGAAAGCGGGAGAGGGAAGACCCAGTACTTC

d_call: .
clone_size: .
v_call: TRBV6-1
cdr3_length: 13
j_call: TRBJ2-1
cdr3_aa: CASSEAQGFEQFF
cdr3_nt: TGTGCCAGCAGTGAAGCCCAGGGTTTTGAGCAGTTCTTC

d_call: .
clone_size: .
v_call: TRBV4-2
cdr3_length: 14
j_call: TRBJ1-1
cdr3_aa: CASSQGLGDTEAFF
cdr3_nt: TGTGCCAGCAGCCAGGGACTAGGGGACACTGAAGCTTTCTTT

d_call: TRBD1
clone_size: .
v_call: TRBV6-4
cdr3_length: 15
j_call: TRBJ1-1
cdr3_aa: CASSDSATGGTEAFF
cdr3_nt: TGTGCCAGCAGTGACTCGGCGACAGGGGGTACTGAAGCTTTCTTT

d_call: .
clone_size: .
v_call: TRBV18
cdr3_length: 14
j_call: TRBJ1-2
cdr3_aa: CASSPRGGNYGYTF
cdr3_nt: TGTGCCAGCTCACCAAGGGGGGGAAACTATGGCTACACCTTC

d_call: .
clone_size: .
v_call: TRBV5-6
cdr3_length: 15
j_call: TRBJ2-3
cdr3_aa: CASSPRTGSTDTQYF
cdr3_nt: TGTGCCAGCAGCCCCCGGACGGGAAGCACAGATACGCAGTATTTT

d_call: TRBD1
clone_size: .
v_call: TRBV9
cdr3_length: 12
j_call: TRBJ1-2
cdr3_aa: CASSEGGLGYTF
cdr3_nt: TGTGCCAGCAGCGAAGGGGGCCTTGGCTACACCTTC

d_call: TRBD1
clone_size: .
v_call: TRBV5-4
cdr3_length: 17
j_call: TRBJ1-2
cdr3_aa: CASSLANSRGPFYGYTF
cdr3_nt: TGTGCCAGCAGCTTGGCCAACTCCAGGGGGCCGTTTTATGGCTACACCTTC

d_call: TRBD2
clone_size: .
v_call: TRBV5-4
cdr3_length: 12
j_call: TRBJ2-1
cdr3_aa: CASSPLAGEQFF
cdr3_nt: TGTGCCAGCAGTCCCTTAGCGGGTGAGCAGTTCTTC

d_call: .
clone_size: few
v_call: TRBV6-5
cdr3_length: 14
j_call: TRBJ2-7
cdr3_aa: CASSYSTRGHEQYF
cdr3_nt: TGTGCCAGCAGTTACTCCACTCGAGGGCACGAGCAGTACTTC

d_call: TRBD1
clone_size: few
v_call: TRBV28
cdr3_length: 14
j_call: TRBJ2-7
cdr3_aa: CASSWTGPYYEQYF
cdr3_nt: TGTGCCAGCAGTTGGACAGGGCCATACTACGAGCAGTACTTC

d_call: TRBD1
clone_size: few
v_call: TRBV2
cdr3_length: 15
j_call: TRBJ1-4
cdr3_aa: CASSATGVANEKLFF
cdr3_nt: TGTGCCAGCTCCGCGACAGGGGTGGCTAATGAAAAACTGTTTTTT

d_call: TRBD2
clone_size: .
v_call: TRBV11-2
cdr3_length: 17
j_call: TRBJ2-3
cdr3_aa: CASSLGASGSRTDTQYF
cdr3_nt: TGTGCCAGCAGCTTAGGGGCTAGCGGGAGTAGGACAGATACGCAGTATTTT

d_call: .
clone_size: .
v_call: TRBV6-5
cdr3_length: 15
j_call: TRBJ1-6
cdr3_aa: CASSYQRTALSPLHF
cdr3_nt: TGTGCCAGCAGTTACCAAAGGACAGCGTTGTCCCCCCTCCACTTT

d_call: TRBD2
clone_size: .
v_call: TRBV30
cdr3_length: 14
j_call: TRBJ2-1
cdr3_aa: CAWSGTRGRDRQFF
cdr3_nt: TGTGCCTGGAGTGGGACTAGAGGGAGAGACAGGCAGTTCTTC

d_call: TRBD2
clone_size: few
v_call: TRBV2
cdr3_length: 18
j_call: TRBJ2-5
cdr3_aa: CASSDGLAGIIGGETQYF
cdr3_nt: TGTGCCAGCAGTGACGGGCTAGCGGGGATTATCGGGGGGGAGACCCAGTACTTC

d_call: .
clone_size: .
v_call: TRBV2
cdr3_length: 12
j_call: TRBJ1-2
cdr3_aa: CASSVGQNGYTF
cdr3_nt: TGTGCCAGCAGTGTCGGACAGAATGGCTACACCTTC

d_call: .
clone_size: few
v_call: TRBV6-6
cdr3_length: 12
j_call: TRBJ1-2
cdr3_aa: CASSHGNYGYTF
cdr3_nt: TGTGCCAGCAGTCACGGTAACTATGGCTACACCTTC

d_call: TRBD2
clone_size: .
v_call: TRBV19
cdr3_length: 17
j_call: TRBJ2-7
cdr3_aa: CASSPGGGRLKADEQYF
cdr3_nt: TGTGCCAGTAGCCCCGGGGGGGGGCGGTTAAAAGCCGACGAGCAGTACTTC

d_call: .
clone_size: few
v_call: TRBV28
cdr3_length: 15
j_call: TRBJ1-5
cdr3_aa: CASNSPLGGNQPQHF
cdr3_nt: TGTGCCAGCAACTCCCCTCTCGGGGGCAATCAGCCCCAGCATTTT

d_call: TRBD2
clone_size: .
v_call: TRBV9
cdr3_length: 16
j_call: TRBJ2-7
cdr3_aa: CASSGPSGGGSYEQYF
cdr3_nt: TGTGCCAGCAGCGGCCCTAGCGGGGGCGGCTCCTACGAGCAGTACTTC

d_call: .
clone_size: .
v_call: TRBV15
cdr3_length: 18
j_call: TRBJ2-2
cdr3_aa: CATSRDPAGARGTGELFF
cdr3_nt: TGTGCCACCAGCAGAGACCCCGCGGGGGCCCGGGGCACCGGGGAGCTGTTTTTT

d_call: TRBD2
clone_size: .
v_call: TRBV6-5
cdr3_length: 16
j_call: TRBJ2-1
cdr3_aa: CASSYGAGGPYNEQFF
cdr3_nt: TGTGCCAGCAGTTACGGGGCGGGAGGGCCATACAATGAGCAGTTCTTC

d_call: .
clone_size: few
v_call: TRBV2
cdr3_length: 14
j_call: TRBJ2-2
cdr3_aa: CASSGPGNTGELFF
cdr3_nt: TGTGCCAGCAGCGGCCCAGGGAACACCGGGGAGCTGTTTTTT

d_call: .
clone_size: .
v_call: TRBV11-2
cdr3_length: 17
j_call: TRBJ1-5
cdr3_aa: CASRRKNRIGCNQPQHF
cdr3_nt: TGTGCCAGCAGACGCAAGAACAGAATCGGATGCAATCAGCCCCAGCATTTT

d_call: TRBD1
clone_size: .
v_call: TRBV19
cdr3_length: 16
j_call: TRBJ2-2
cdr3_aa: CASSIVQGVNTGELFF
cdr3_nt: TGTGCCAGTAGTATAGTTCAGGGGGTAAACACCGGGGAGCTGTTTTTT

d_call: .
clone_size: .
v_call: TRBV2
cdr3_length: 14
j_call: TRBJ2-7
cdr3_aa: CASSQTGDLYEQYF
cdr3_nt: TGTGCCAGCAGTCAAACGGGGGATCTCTACGAGCAGTACTTC

d_call: .
clone_size: .
v_call: TRBV15
cdr3_length: 15
j_call: TRBJ1-2
cdr3_aa: CATSRRRSESYGYTF
cdr3_nt: TGTGCCACCTCGCGCCGGAGGTCAGAATCCTATGGCTACACCTTC

d_call: TRBD2
clone_size: .
v_call: TRBV5-1
cdr3_length: 14
j_call: TRBJ2-7
cdr3_aa: CASNLGLAGYEQYF
cdr3_nt: TGCGCCAGCAACCTGGGACTAGCGGGCTACGAGCAGTACTTC

d_call: .
clone_size: few
v_call: TRBV6-6
cdr3_length: 14
j_call: TRBJ1-5
cdr3_aa: CASSGYGGNQPQHF
cdr3_nt: TGTGCCAGCAGTGGCTACGGAGGCAATCAGCCCCAGCATTTT

d_call: .
clone_size: .
v_call: TRBV4-3
cdr3_length: 11
j_call: TRBJ2-7
cdr3_aa: CASSQGNEQYF
cdr3_nt: TGCGCCAGCAGCCAGGGCAACGAGCAGTACTTC

d_call: .
clone_size: .
v_call: TRBV19
cdr3_length: 13
j_call: TRBJ2-7
cdr3_aa: CASNEDIAYEQYF
cdr3_nt: TGTGCCAGTAACGAGGACATAGCCTACGAGCAGTACTTC

d_call: .
clone_size: few
v_call: TRBV10-2
cdr3_length: 13
j_call: TRBJ2-1
cdr3_aa: CASNTSRVNEQFF
cdr3_nt: TGCGCCAGTAATACGAGCCGGGTAAATGAGCAGTTCTTC

d_call: .
clone_size: few
v_call: TRBV7-8
cdr3_length: 16
j_call: TRBJ2-2
cdr3_aa: CASSSGWGGRTGELFF
cdr3_nt: TGTGCCAGCAGTAGTGGATGGGGCGGTAGAACCGGGGAGCTGTTTTTT

d_call: TRBD1
clone_size: few
v_call: TRBV6-5
cdr3_length: 13
j_call: TRBJ2-7
cdr3_aa: CASSPGQGIKQYF
cdr3_nt: TGTGCCAGCAGTCCCGGACAGGGTATTAAGCAGTACTTC

d_call: TRBD1
clone_size: few
v_call: TRBV5-6
cdr3_length: 15
j_call: TRBJ1-5
cdr3_aa: CASSLAGGGNQPQHF
cdr3_nt: TGTGCCAGCAGCTTAGCAGGGGGCGGCAATCAGCCCCAGCATTTT

d_call: .
clone_size: few
v_call: TRBV19
cdr3_length: 13
j_call: TRBJ1-2
cdr3_aa: CASKIGSPPGYTF
cdr3_nt: TGTGCCAGTAAGATTGGCTCCCCCCCTGGCTACACCTTC

d_call: TRBD1
clone_size: .
v_call: TRBV6-6
cdr3_length: 13
j_call: TRBJ2-7
cdr3_aa: CASSSHRGGEQYF
cdr3_nt: TGTGCCAGCAGTTCACACAGGGGTGGCGAGCAGTACTTC

d_call: TRBD1
clone_size: .
v_call: TRBV9
cdr3_length: 19
j_call: TRBJ1-2
cdr3_aa: CASSVAPRASLDRANGYTF
cdr3_nt: TGTGCCAGCAGCGTAGCACCTCGAGCTAGCTTGGACAGGGCGAATGGCTACACCTTC

d_call: TRBD1
clone_size: .
v_call: TRBV27
cdr3_length: 13
j_call: TRBJ2-7
cdr3_aa: CASSVDRGAEQYF
cdr3_nt: TGTGCCAGCAGTGTAGACAGGGGGGCCGAGCAGTACTTC

d_call: .
clone_size: .
v_call: TRBV9
cdr3_length: 15
j_call: TRBJ2-4
cdr3_aa: CASSVAGVAKNIQYF
cdr3_nt: TGTGCCAGCAGCGTAGCGGGAGTGGCCAAAAACATTCAGTACTTC

d_call: .
clone_size: .
v_call: TRBV30
cdr3_length: 12
j_call: TRBJ2-5
cdr3_aa: CAWSVGTQGQYF
cdr3_nt: TGTGCCTGGAGTGTAGGGACTCAGGGCCAGTACTTC

d_call: .
clone_size: .
v_call: TRBV19
cdr3_length: 12
j_call: TRBJ1-6
cdr3_aa: CASSIGGTPLHF
cdr3_nt: TGTGCCAGTAGTATCGGGGGGACGCCCCTCCACTTT

d_call: TRBD1
clone_size: few
v_call: TRBV28
cdr3_length: 16
j_call: TRBJ1-1
cdr3_aa: CASSLDPPGGSTEAFF
cdr3_nt: TGTGCCAGCAGTTTAGACCCTCCAGGGGGCAGCACTGAAGCTTTCTTT

d_call: .
clone_size: .
v_call: TRBV7-9
cdr3_length: 14
j_call: TRBJ1-1
cdr3_aa: CASSALTVNTEAFF
cdr3_nt: TGTGCCAGCAGCGCCCTGACAGTGAACACTGAAGCTTTCTTT

d_call: .
clone_size: few
v_call: TRBV27
cdr3_length: 14
j_call: TRBJ2-6
cdr3_aa: CVSSFRIGANVLTF
cdr3_nt: TGTGTCAGCAGTTTCAGGATCGGGGCCAACGTCCTGACTTTC

d_call: .
clone_size: .
v_call: TRBV19
cdr3_length: 14
j_call: TRBJ1-5
cdr3_aa: CASRPTGYNQPQHF
cdr3_nt: TGTGCCAGTAGGCCCACAGGGTATAATCAGCCCCAGCATTTT